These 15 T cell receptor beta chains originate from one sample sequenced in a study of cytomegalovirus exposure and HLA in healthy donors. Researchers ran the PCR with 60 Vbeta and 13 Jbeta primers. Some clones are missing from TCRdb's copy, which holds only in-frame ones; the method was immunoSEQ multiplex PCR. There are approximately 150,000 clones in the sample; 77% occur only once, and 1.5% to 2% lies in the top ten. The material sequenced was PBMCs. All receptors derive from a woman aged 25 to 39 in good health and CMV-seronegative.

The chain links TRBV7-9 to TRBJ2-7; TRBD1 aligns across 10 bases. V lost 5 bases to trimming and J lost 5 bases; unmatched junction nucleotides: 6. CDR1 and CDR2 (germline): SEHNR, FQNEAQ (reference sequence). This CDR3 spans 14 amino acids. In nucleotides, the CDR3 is TGTGCCAGCAGCAGAGACAGGGGGCAGGACGAGCAGTACTTC. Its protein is CASSRDRGQDEQYF. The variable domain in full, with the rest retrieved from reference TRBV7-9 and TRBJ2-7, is DTGVSQNPRHKITKRGQNVTFRCDPISEHNRLYWYRQTLGQGPEFLTYFQNEAQLEKSRLLSDRFSAERPKGSFSTLEIQRTEQGDSAMYLCASSRDRGQDEQYFGPGTRLTVT.

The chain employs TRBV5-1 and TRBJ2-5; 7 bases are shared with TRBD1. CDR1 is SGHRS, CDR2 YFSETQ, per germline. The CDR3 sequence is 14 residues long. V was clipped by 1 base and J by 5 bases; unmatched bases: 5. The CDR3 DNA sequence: TGCGCCAGCAGCTTGACTGCACAGGGGGAGACCCAGTACTTC. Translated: CASSLTAQGETQYF.

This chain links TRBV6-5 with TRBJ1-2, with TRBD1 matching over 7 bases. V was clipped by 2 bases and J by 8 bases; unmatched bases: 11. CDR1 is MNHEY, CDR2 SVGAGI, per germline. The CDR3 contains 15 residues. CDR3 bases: TGTGCCAGCAGTTACGGGACAGCCGCGTGGGTCGGCTACACCTTC. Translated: CASSYGTAAWVGYTF.

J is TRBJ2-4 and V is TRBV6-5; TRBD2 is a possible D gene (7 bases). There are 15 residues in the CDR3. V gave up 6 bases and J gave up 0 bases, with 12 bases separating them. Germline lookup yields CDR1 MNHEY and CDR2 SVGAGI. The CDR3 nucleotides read TGTGCCAGCAGCCGCGGGGGCCTAGCCAAAAACATTCAGTACTTC. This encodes CASSRGGLAKNIQYF.

The CDR3 is CASSPGTGDQNTEAFF. Here the CDR3 DNA reads TGTGCCAGCAGCCCCGGGACAGGCGACCAGAACACTGAAGCTTTCTTT. The J gene is TRBJ1-1, the V gene TRBV13, with 8 bases lining up with TRBD1. V trimming: 5 bases; J trimming: 1 base; junction bases outside the gene matches: 9. This CDR3 is built from 16 residues. Germline-derived CDR1 and CDR2 are PRHDT and FYEKMQ (reference sequence).

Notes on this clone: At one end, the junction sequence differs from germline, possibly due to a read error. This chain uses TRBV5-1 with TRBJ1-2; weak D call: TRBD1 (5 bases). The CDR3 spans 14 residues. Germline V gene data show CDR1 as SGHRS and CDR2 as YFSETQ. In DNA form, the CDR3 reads TGCGCCAGCAGCTTGGAGGACGGGGGGAATGGCTACCCCTTC. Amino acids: CASSLEDGGNGYPF.

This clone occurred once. This CDR3 is CASSQGAEQYF. The CDR3 DNA follows: TGTGCCAGCAGCCAAGGGGCCGAGCAGTACTTC. The chain has TRBV4-2 and TRBJ2-5, with D unresolved. The DNA matches TRBJ2-7 better at its end, which makes the J call doubtful. From germline, CDR1 is LGHNA and CDR2 YNFKEQ. The CDR3 length is 11 residues.

CDR3 protein: CASSVSSQGLNTEAFF. The CDR3 DNA follows: TGTGCCAGCAGCGTATCTTCGCAGGGGCTGAACACTGAAGCTTTCTTT. V usage is TRBV9 and J usage is TRBJ1-1; D is perhaps TRBD1 (6 bases). The CDR3 sequence is 16 residues long. V was clipped by 1 base and J by 0 bases, with 13 bases between them. Per the germline V gene, CDR1 is SGDLS and CDR2 is YYNGEE.

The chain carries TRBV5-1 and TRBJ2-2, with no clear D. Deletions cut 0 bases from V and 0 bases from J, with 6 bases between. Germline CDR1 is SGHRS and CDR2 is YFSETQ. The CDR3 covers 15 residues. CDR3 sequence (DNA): TGCGCCAGCAGCTTGGACAACGCGAACACCGGGGAGCTGTTTTTT. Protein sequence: CASSLDNANTGELFF.

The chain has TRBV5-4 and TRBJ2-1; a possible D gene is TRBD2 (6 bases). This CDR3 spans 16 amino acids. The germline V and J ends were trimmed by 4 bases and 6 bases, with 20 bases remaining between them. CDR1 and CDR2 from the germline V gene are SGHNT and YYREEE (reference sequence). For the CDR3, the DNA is TGTGCCAGCAGCGTCTCCGGGACTCCGCTAGGCAATGAGCAGTTCTTC. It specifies CASSVSGTPLGNEQFF.

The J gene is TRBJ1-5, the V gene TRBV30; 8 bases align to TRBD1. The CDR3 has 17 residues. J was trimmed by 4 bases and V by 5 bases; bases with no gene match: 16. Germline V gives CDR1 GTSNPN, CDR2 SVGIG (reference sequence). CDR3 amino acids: CAWSRGQGRLSNQPQHF. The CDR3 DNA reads TGTGCCTGGTCCCGAGGACAGGGTAGGTTAAGTAATCAGCCCCAGCATTTT.

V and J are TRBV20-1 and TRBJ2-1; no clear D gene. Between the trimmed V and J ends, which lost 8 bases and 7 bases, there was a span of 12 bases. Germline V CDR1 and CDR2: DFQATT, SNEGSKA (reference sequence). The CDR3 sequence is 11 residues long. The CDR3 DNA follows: TGCAGTACCACTCACGGGAATGAGCAGTTCTTC. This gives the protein CSTTHGNEQFF.

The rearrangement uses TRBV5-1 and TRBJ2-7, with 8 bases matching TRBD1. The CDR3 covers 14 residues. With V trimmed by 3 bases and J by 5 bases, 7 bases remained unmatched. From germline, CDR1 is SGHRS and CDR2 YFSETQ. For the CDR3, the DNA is TGCGCCAGCAGCTGGCGGACAGGGCTCGACGAGCAGTACTTC. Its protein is CASSWRTGLDEQYF.

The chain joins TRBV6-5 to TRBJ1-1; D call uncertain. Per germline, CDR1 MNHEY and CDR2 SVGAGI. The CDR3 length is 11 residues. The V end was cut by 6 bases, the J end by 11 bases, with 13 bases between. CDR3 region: CASSHPPRAFF. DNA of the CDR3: TGTGCCAGCAGCCACCCCCCGAGGGCTTTCTTT.

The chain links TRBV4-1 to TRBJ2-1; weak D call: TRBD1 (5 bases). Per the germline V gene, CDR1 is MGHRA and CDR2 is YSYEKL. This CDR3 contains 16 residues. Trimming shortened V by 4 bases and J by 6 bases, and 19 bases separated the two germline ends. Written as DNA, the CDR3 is TGCGCCAGCAGCCCAGTGGACATAACTCGGCTCAATGAGCAGTTCTTC. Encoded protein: CASSPVDITRLNEQFF.